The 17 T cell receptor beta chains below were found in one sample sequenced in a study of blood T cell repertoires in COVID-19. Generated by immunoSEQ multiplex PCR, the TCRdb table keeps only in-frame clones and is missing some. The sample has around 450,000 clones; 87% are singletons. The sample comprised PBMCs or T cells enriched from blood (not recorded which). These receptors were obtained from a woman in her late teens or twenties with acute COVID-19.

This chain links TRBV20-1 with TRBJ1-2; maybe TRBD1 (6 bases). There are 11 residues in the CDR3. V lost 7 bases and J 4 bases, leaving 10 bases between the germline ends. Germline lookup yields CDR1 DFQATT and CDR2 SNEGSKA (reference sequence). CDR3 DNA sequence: TGCAGTGTCCCGGACAGCTATGGCTACACCTTC. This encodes CSVPDSYGYTF.

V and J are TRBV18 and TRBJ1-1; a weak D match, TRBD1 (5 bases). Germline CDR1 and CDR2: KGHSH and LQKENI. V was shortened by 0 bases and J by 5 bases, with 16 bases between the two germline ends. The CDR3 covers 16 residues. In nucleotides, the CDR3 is TGTGCCAGCTCACCACCGGGGTGGGGCGCCGGGACTGAAGCTTTCTTT. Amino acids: CASSPPGWGAGTEAFF.

The DNA for the CDR3 is TGCAGCGTTGCATTAACAGGGAAAATGAACACTGAAGCTTTCTTT. It translates to CSVALTGKMNTEAFF. The chain is built from TRBV29-1 and TRBJ1-1, with a tentative D call TRBD1 (6 bases). The CDR3 loop spans 15 amino acids. Germline V gene lookup returns CDR1 SQVTM and CDR2 ANQGSEA. Trimming pared 4 bases from V and 0 bases from J, leaving 15 bases between. The complete variable domain, with remaining parts taken from reference TRBV29-1 and TRBJ1-1, reads SAVISQKPSRDICQRGTSLTIQCQVDSQVTMMFWYRQQPGQSLTLIATANQGSEATYESGFVIDKFPISRPNLTFSTLTVSNMSPEDSSIYLCSVALTGKMNTEAFFGQGTRLTVV.

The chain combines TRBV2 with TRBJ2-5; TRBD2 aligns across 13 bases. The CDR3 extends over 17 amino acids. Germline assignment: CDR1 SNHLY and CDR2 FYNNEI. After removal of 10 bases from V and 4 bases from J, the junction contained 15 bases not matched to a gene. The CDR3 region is CATLLLAGGRIVETQYF. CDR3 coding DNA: TGTGCCACCCTCCTACTAGCGGGGGGGCGGATTGTAGAGACCCAGTACTTC.

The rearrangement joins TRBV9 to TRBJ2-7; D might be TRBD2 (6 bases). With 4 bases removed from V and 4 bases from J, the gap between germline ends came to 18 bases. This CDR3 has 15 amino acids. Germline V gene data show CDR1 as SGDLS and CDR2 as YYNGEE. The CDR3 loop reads CASSPGPGAGYEQYF. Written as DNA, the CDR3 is TGTGCCAGCAGCCCCGGCCCGGGTGCGGGGTACGAGCAGTACTTC.

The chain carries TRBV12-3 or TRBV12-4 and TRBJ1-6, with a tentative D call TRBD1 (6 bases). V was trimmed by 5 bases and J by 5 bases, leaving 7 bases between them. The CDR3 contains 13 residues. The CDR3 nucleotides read TGTGCCAGCAGTGGACAGAATAATTCACCCCTCCACTTT. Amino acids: CASSGQNNSPLHF.

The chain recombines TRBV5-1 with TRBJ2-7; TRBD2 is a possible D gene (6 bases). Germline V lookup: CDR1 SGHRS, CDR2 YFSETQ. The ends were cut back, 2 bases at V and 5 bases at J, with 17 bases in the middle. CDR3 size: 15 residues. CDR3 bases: TGCGCCAGCAGCTTACGGGGGTATGTCTTCCACGAGCAGTACTTC. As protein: CASSLRGYVFHEQYF.

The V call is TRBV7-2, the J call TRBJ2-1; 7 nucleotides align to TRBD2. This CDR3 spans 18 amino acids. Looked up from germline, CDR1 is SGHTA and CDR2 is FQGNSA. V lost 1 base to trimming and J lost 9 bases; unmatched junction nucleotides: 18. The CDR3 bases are TGTGCCAGCAGCTTAGGATTGGGATTAGCGGGTGATCCGTTTGAGCAGTTCTTC. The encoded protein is CASSLGLGLAGDPFEQFF.

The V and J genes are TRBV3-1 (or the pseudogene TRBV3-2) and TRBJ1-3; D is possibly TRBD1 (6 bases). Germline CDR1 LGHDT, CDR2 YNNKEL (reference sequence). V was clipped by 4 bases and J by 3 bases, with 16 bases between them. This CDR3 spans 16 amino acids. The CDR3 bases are TGTGCCAGCAGCCGGGACACCAGGTCAGGTGGAAACACCATATATTTT. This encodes CASSRDTRSGGNTIYF.

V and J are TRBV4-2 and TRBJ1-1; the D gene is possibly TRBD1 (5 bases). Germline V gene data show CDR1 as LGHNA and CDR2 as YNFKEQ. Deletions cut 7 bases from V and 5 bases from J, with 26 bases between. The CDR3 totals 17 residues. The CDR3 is CASKDSRRGVSGTEAFF. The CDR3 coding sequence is TGTGCCAGCAAGGACTCCCGGCGGGGGGTGTCGGGGACTGAAGCTTTCTTT.

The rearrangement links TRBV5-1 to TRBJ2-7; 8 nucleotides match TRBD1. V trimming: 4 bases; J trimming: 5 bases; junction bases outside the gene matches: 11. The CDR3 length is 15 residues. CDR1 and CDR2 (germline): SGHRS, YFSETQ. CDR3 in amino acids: CASSNGNQGADEQYF. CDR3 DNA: TGCGCCAGCAGCAATGGGAATCAGGGGGCCGACGAGCAGTACTTC.

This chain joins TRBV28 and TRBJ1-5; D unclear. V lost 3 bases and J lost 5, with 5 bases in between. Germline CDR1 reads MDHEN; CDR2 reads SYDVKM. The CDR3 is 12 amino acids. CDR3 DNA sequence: TGTGCCAGCAGTTTCCTCCATCAGCCCCAGCATTTT. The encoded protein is CASSFLHQPQHF.

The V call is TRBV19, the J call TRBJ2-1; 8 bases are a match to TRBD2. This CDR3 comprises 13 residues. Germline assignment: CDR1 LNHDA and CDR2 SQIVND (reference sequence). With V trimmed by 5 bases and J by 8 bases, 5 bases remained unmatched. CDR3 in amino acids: CASSAGLAYEQFF. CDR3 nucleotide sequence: TGTGCCAGTAGTGCAGGACTAGCTTATGAGCAGTTCTTC.

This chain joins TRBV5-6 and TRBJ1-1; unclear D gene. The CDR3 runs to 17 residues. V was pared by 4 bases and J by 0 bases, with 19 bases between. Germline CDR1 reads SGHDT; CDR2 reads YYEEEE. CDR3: CASSTPSEPIMNTEAFF. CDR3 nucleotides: TGTGCCAGCAGCACCCCATCCGAGCCTATAATGAACACTGAAGCTTTCTTT.

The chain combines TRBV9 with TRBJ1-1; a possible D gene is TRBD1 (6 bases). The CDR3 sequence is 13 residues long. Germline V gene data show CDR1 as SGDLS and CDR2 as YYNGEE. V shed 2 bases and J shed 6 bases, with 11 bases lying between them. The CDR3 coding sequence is TGTGCCAGCAGCGTTGACAGGTACGCTGAAGCTTTCTTT. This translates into CASSVDRYAEAFF.

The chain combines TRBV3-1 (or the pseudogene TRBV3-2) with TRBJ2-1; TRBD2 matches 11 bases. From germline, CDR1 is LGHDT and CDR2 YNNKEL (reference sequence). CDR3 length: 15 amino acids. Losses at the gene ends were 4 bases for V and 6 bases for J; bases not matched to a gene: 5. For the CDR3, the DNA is TGTGCCAGCAGCCCCACTAGCGGGAGCCCCAATGAGCAGTTCTTC. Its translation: CASSPTSGSPNEQFF.

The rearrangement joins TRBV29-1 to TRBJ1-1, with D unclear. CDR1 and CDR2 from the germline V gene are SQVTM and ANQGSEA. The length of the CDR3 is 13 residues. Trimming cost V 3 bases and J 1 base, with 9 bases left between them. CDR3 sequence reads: CSVDYGRNTEAFF. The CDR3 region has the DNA TGCAGCGTTGATTATGGCAGGAACACTGAAGCTTTCTTT.